This is a list of T cell receptor beta chains from one sample in a study. Using its own MiXCR run on the multiplex PCR reads, TCRdb lists one record per CDR3 protein. The sample shows 900 to 1,100 distinct CDR3 sequences, 2.6% of them seen only once. The sequencing input was Tregs sorted from blood. The origin of the receptors is a female donor with breast cancer. CDR3s include the opening cysteine and the closing phenylalanine or tryptophan. A D gene is named only where the DNA matches it firmly. The size entry is marked missing in some rows and otherwise reads once, few, many or a size class.

J gene: TRBJ1-2
clone size: medium-sized
V gene: TRBV12-3/TRBV12-4
D gene: NA
CDR3 length: 12
CDR3 protein: CASSLTGYGYTF
CDR3 DNA: TGTGCCAGCAGTTTAACGGGATATGGCTACACCTTC

J gene: TRBJ1-2
clone size: medium-sized
V gene: TRBV12-3/TRBV12-4
D gene: TRBD1
CDR3 length: 15
CDR3 protein: CTSSPREGTVYGYTF
CDR3 DNA: TGTACCAGCAGTCCCCGTGAGGGGACAGTCTATGGCTACACCTTC

J gene: TRBJ1-2
clone size: medium-sized
V gene: TRBV12-3/TRBV12-4
D gene: NA
CDR3 length: 13
CDR3 protein: CASGITGHYGYTF
CDR3 DNA: TGTGCCAGCGGAATCACAGGGCATTATGGCTACACCTTC

J gene: TRBJ1-2
clone size: medium-sized
V gene: TRBV12-3/TRBV12-4
D gene: TRBD1
CDR3 length: 14
CDR3 protein: CASSQDRGKSGYTF
CDR3 DNA: TGTGCCAGCAGCCAGGACAGGGGCAAGTCTGGCTACACCTTC

J gene: TRBJ1-2
clone size: medium-sized
V gene: TRBV12-5
D gene: NA
CDR3 length: 13
CDR3 protein: CASGAGLADGYTF
CDR3 DNA: TGTGCTAGTGGTGCGGGACTAGCCGATGGCTACACCTTC

J gene: TRBJ1-2
clone size: NA
V gene: TRBV12-3/TRBV12-4
D gene: TRBD1
CDR3 length: 15
CDR3 protein: CASSWDRGGQKAYTF
CDR3 DNA: TGTGCCAGCAGTTGGGACAGGGGCGGCCAGAAGGCTTACACCTTC

J gene: TRBJ1-2
clone size: medium-sized
V gene: TRBV12-3/TRBV12-4
D gene: NA
CDR3 length: 14
CDR3 protein: CASSRSGGNYGYTF
CDR3 DNA: TGTGCCAGCAGCCGATCCGGTGGGAACTATGGCTACACCTTC

J gene: TRBJ1-2
clone size: medium-sized
V gene: TRBV12-3/TRBV12-4
D gene: NA
CDR3 length: 14
CDR3 protein: CASTVDGTNYGYTF
CDR3 DNA: TGTGCCAGCACTGTGGACGGTACTAACTATGGCTACACCTTC

J gene: TRBJ1-2
clone size: large
V gene: TRBV12-3/TRBV12-4
D gene: NA
CDR3 length: 14
CDR3 protein: CASSLGSGLGGYTF
CDR3 DNA: TGTGCCAGCAGTTTGGGCAGCGGCTTAGGAGGCTACACCTTC

J gene: TRBJ1-2
clone size: medium-sized
V gene: TRBV12-3/TRBV12-4
D gene: NA
CDR3 length: 13
CDR3 protein: CASSFWVGYGYTF
CDR3 DNA: TGTGCCAGCAGTTTCTGGGTAGGCTATGGCTACACCTTC

J gene: TRBJ1-2
clone size: medium-sized
V gene: TRBV12-3/TRBV12-4
D gene: NA
CDR3 length: 17
CDR3 protein: CASRKDGTTLGPYGYTF
CDR3 DNA: TGTGCCAGCAGAAAGGACGGGACTACCCTTGGACCCTATGGCTACACCTTC

J gene: TRBJ1-2
clone size: medium-sized
V gene: TRBV12-3/TRBV12-4
D gene: TRBD1
CDR3 length: 14
CDR3 protein: CASSREQGNYGYTF
CDR3 DNA: TGTGCCAGCAGTCGTGAACAGGGGAACTATGGCTACACCTTC

J gene: TRBJ1-2
clone size: medium-sized
V gene: TRBV12-3/TRBV12-4
D gene: NA
CDR3 length: 16
CDR3 protein: CASSLRPRRTSGGYTF
CDR3 DNA: TGTGCCAGCAGTTTAAGGCCCCGCCGAACCTCGGGTGGCTACACCTTC

J gene: TRBJ1-2
clone size: large
V gene: TRBV12-3/TRBV12-4
D gene: NA
CDR3 length: 16
CDR3 protein: CASSLHDPSSRSGYTF
CDR3 DNA: TGTGCCAGCAGTTTACACGACCCCTCCTCACGGAGTGGCTACACCTTC

J gene: TRBJ1-2
clone size: medium-sized
V gene: TRBV12-3/TRBV12-4
D gene: NA
CDR3 length: 12
CDR3 protein: CASSLLNYGYTF
CDR3 DNA: TGTGCCAGCAGTTTGCTTAACTATGGCTACACCTTC

J gene: TRBJ1-2
clone size: medium-sized
V gene: TRBV12-3/TRBV12-4
D gene: NA
CDR3 length: 10
CDR3 protein: CATQITGYTF
CDR3 DNA: TGTGCCACCCAAATTACTGGCTACACCTTC

J gene: TRBJ1-2
clone size: many
V gene: TRBV12-3/TRBV12-4
D gene: NA
CDR3 length: 17
CDR3 protein: CASSFRRPSTSNYGYTF
CDR3 DNA: TGTGCCAGCAGTTTTCGACGGCCCTCAACCTCTAACTATGGCTACACCTTC

J gene: TRBJ1-2
clone size: medium-sized
V gene: TRBV12-3/TRBV12-4
D gene: TRBD1
CDR3 length: 12
CDR3 protein: CASSGTVYGYTF
CDR3 DNA: TGTGCCAGCAGTGGGACAGTCTATGGCTACACCTTC

J gene: TRBJ1-2
clone size: NA
V gene: TRBV12-3/TRBV12-4
D gene: NA
CDR3 length: 14
CDR3 protein: CASSPSPSANGYTF
CDR3 DNA: TGTGCCAGCAGCCCCTCCCCGTCGGCGAATGGCTACACCTTC

J gene: TRBJ1-2
clone size: large
V gene: TRBV12-3/TRBV12-4
D gene: TRBD1
CDR3 length: 15
CDR3 protein: CASSFRTGRNYGYTF
CDR3 DNA: TGTGCCAGCAGTTTCCGGACAGGGCGGAACTATGGCTACACCTTC

J gene: TRBJ1-2
clone size: medium-sized
V gene: TRBV12-3/TRBV12-4
D gene: NA
CDR3 length: 15
CDR3 protein: CASRLNGRVNYGYTF
CDR3 DNA: TGTGCCAGCAGGCTTAACGGACGGGTCAACTATGGCTACACCTTC

J gene: TRBJ1-2
clone size: medium-sized
V gene: TRBV12-3/TRBV12-4
D gene: NA
CDR3 length: 16
CDR3 protein: CASSSRTLVNYYGYTF
CDR3 DNA: TGTGCCAGCAGTTCCCGGACTTTAGTGAACTACTATGGCTACACCTTC

J gene: TRBJ1-2
clone size: many
V gene: TRBV12-3/TRBV12-4
D gene: NA
CDR3 length: 14
CDR3 protein: CASSLAAGHYGYTF
CDR3 DNA: TGTGCCAGCAGTTTAGCGGCAGGGCACTATGGCTACACCTTC

J gene: TRBJ1-2
clone size: medium-sized
V gene: TRBV12-3/TRBV12-4
D gene: TRBD1
CDR3 length: 14
CDR3 protein: CASSPGTGAHGYTF
CDR3 DNA: TGTGCCAGCAGTCCCGGGACAGGGGCGCATGGCTACACCTTC

J gene: TRBJ1-2
clone size: medium-sized
V gene: TRBV12-3/TRBV12-4
D gene: NA
CDR3 length: 13
CDR3 protein: CASSFLGVDGYTF
CDR3 DNA: TGTGCCAGCAGTTTTCTAGGGGTTGATGGCTACACCTTC

J gene: TRBJ1-2
clone size: medium-sized
V gene: TRBV12-3/TRBV12-4
D gene: NA
CDR3 length: 11
CDR3 protein: CASSYKSGYTF
CDR3 DNA: TGTGCCAGCAGCTACAAGAGTGGCTACACCTTC

J gene: TRBJ1-2
clone size: medium-sized
V gene: TRBV12-3/TRBV12-4
D gene: NA
CDR3 length: 15
CDR3 protein: CASSLRGALDYGYTF
CDR3 DNA: TGTGCCAGCAGTTTGAGGGGAGCGCTGGACTATGGCTACACCTTC

J gene: TRBJ1-2
clone size: few
V gene: TRBV12-3/TRBV12-4
D gene: TRBD1
CDR3 length: 14
CDR3 protein: CASSSQDRVNGYTF
CDR3 DNA: TGTGCCAGCAGCTCCCAGGACAGGGTGAATGGCTACACCTTC

J gene: TRBJ1-2
clone size: large
V gene: TRBV12-3/TRBV12-4
D gene: NA
CDR3 length: 15
CDR3 protein: CASSLAEDSYYGYTF
CDR3 DNA: TGTGCCAGCAGTTTAGCTGAGGACAGCTACTATGGCTACACCTTC

J gene: TRBJ1-2
clone size: medium-sized
V gene: TRBV12-3/TRBV12-4
D gene: NA
CDR3 length: 12
CDR3 protein: CASSYGAYGYTF
CDR3 DNA: TGTGCCAGCAGCTATGGGGCTTATGGCTACACCTTC

J gene: TRBJ1-2
clone size: hyperexpanded
V gene: TRBV12-3/TRBV12-4
D gene: NA
CDR3 length: 14
CDR3 protein: CASSFQGQPYGYTF
CDR3 DNA: TGTGCCAGCAGTTTTCAGGGGCAACCCTATGGCTACACCTTC

J gene: TRBJ1-2
clone size: medium-sized
V gene: TRBV12-3/TRBV12-4
D gene: NA
CDR3 length: 15
CDR3 protein: CASSLSQGGNYGYTF
CDR3 DNA: TGTGCCAGCAGTTTGTCGCAGGGAGGGAACTATGGCTACACCTTC

J gene: TRBJ1-2
clone size: medium-sized
V gene: TRBV12-3/TRBV12-4
D gene: NA
CDR3 length: 14
CDR3 protein: CASSLYTLLYGYTF
CDR3 DNA: TGTGCCAGCAGTTTATACACCCTCCTCTATGGCTACACCTTC

J gene: TRBJ1-2
clone size: medium-sized
V gene: TRBV12-3/TRBV12-4
D gene: TRBD1
CDR3 length: 16
CDR3 protein: CASTEGGTGRKFGYTF
CDR3 DNA: TGTGCCAGCACCGAAGGTGGGACAGGGAGGAAATTCGGCTACACCTTC

J gene: TRBJ1-2
clone size: medium-sized
V gene: TRBV12-3/TRBV12-4
D gene: NA
CDR3 length: 14
CDR3 protein: CASSAQGIDYGYTF
CDR3 DNA: TGTGCCAGCAGCGCTCAGGGGATAGACTATGGCTACACCTTC

J gene: TRBJ1-2
clone size: medium-sized
V gene: TRBV12-3/TRBV12-4
D gene: NA
CDR3 length: 12
CDR3 protein: CASTPAGRQYTF
CDR3 DNA: TGTGCCAGCACCCCGGCCGGGCGCCAATACACCTTC

J gene: TRBJ1-2
clone size: medium-sized
V gene: TRBV12-3/TRBV12-4
D gene: NA
CDR3 length: 12
CDR3 protein: CANTAANYGYTF
CDR3 DNA: TGTGCCAACACCGCGGCTAACTATGGCTACACCTTC

J gene: TRBJ1-2
clone size: medium-sized
V gene: TRBV12-3/TRBV12-4
D gene: NA
CDR3 length: 13
CDR3 protein: CASSLGTPNGYTF
CDR3 DNA: TGTGCCAGCAGTTTGGGCACACCGAATGGCTACACCTTC

J gene: TRBJ1-2
clone size: large
V gene: TRBV12-3/TRBV12-4
D gene: NA
CDR3 length: 14
CDR3 protein: CASSLRRGAGGYTF
CDR3 DNA: TGTGCCAGCAGTTTACGGCGCGGGGCGGGAGGCTACACCTTC

J gene: TRBJ1-2
clone size: medium-sized
V gene: TRBV12-3/TRBV12-4
D gene: NA
CDR3 length: 12
CDR3 protein: CASSFEEYGYTF
CDR3 DNA: TGTGCCAGCAGTTTCGAAGAATATGGCTACACCTTC

J gene: TRBJ1-2
clone size: medium-sized
V gene: TRBV12-3/TRBV12-4
D gene: NA
CDR3 length: 13
CDR3 protein: CASSKGQNYGYTF
CDR3 DNA: TGTGCCAGCAGTAAAGGACAGAACTATGGCTACACCTTC

J gene: TRBJ1-2
clone size: medium-sized
V gene: TRBV12-3/TRBV12-4
D gene: NA
CDR3 length: 14
CDR3 protein: CASRRRDSLYGYTF
CDR3 DNA: TGTGCCAGCCGCCGACGGGACTCCCTATATGGCTACACCTTC

J gene: TRBJ1-2
clone size: large
V gene: TRBV12-3/TRBV12-4
D gene: NA
CDR3 length: 13
CDR3 protein: CASSSSSSYGYTF
CDR3 DNA: TGTGCCAGCAGTTCTAGCTCCTCCTATGGCTACACCTTC

J gene: TRBJ1-2
clone size: medium-sized
V gene: TRBV12-3/TRBV12-4
D gene: NA
CDR3 length: 16
CDR3 protein: CASSLRIGVDWHGYTF
CDR3 DNA: TGTGCCAGCAGTTTAAGAATAGGGGTGGATTGGCATGGCTACACCTTC

J gene: TRBJ1-2
clone size: many
V gene: TRBV12-3/TRBV12-4
D gene: NA
CDR3 length: 15
CDR3 protein: CASSLGQKPNYGYTF
CDR3 DNA: TGTGCCAGCAGTTTAGGACAGAAGCCTAACTATGGCTACACCTTC

J gene: TRBJ1-2
clone size: medium-sized
V gene: TRBV12-3/TRBV12-4
D gene: NA
CDR3 length: 14
CDR3 protein: CASSLRRRIYGYTF
CDR3 DNA: TGTGCCAGCAGTTTGCGTAGGAGGATCTATGGCTACACCTTC

J gene: TRBJ1-2
clone size: medium-sized
V gene: TRBV12-3/TRBV12-4
D gene: NA
CDR3 length: 14
CDR3 protein: CASSPDVPNYGYTF
CDR3 DNA: TGTGCCAGCAGTCCTGACGTCCCCAACTATGGCTACACCTTC

J gene: TRBJ1-2
clone size: medium-sized
V gene: TRBV12-3/TRBV12-4
D gene: NA
CDR3 length: 15
CDR3 protein: CASTFLGQRNYGYTF
CDR3 DNA: TGTGCCAGCACCTTCTTGGGGCAGAGAAACTATGGCTACACCTTC

J gene: TRBJ1-2
clone size: large
V gene: TRBV12-3/TRBV12-4
D gene: NA
CDR3 length: 11
CDR3 protein: CASSSRAGYTF
CDR3 DNA: TGTGCCAGCAGTAGCAGGGCTGGCTACACCTTC

J gene: TRBJ1-2
clone size: many
V gene: TRBV12-3/TRBV12-4
D gene: TRBD1
CDR3 length: 15
CDR3 protein: CASSLWDRDEGGYTF
CDR3 DNA: TGTGCCAGCAGTTTATGGGACAGGGACGAGGGAGGCTACACCTTC

J gene: TRBJ1-2
clone size: medium-sized
V gene: TRBV12-3/TRBV12-4
D gene: NA
CDR3 length: 11
CDR3 protein: CASQDNYGYTF
CDR3 DNA: TGTGCCAGTCAGGATAACTATGGCTACACCTTC

J gene: TRBJ1-2
clone size: many
V gene: TRBV12-3/TRBV12-4
D gene: NA
CDR3 length: 12
CDR3 protein: CASRLPTGGYTF
CDR3 DNA: TGTGCCAGCAGACTACCTACGGGTGGCTACACCTTC

J gene: TRBJ1-2
clone size: medium-sized
V gene: TRBV12-3/TRBV12-4
D gene: NA
CDR3 length: 13
CDR3 protein: CASRVGVDYGYTF
CDR3 DNA: TGTGCCAGCAGGGTAGGGGTTGACTATGGCTACACCTTC

J gene: TRBJ1-2
clone size: medium-sized
V gene: TRBV12-3/TRBV12-4
D gene: NA
CDR3 length: 13
CDR3 protein: CASSYTGNYGYTF
CDR3 DNA: TGTGCCAGCAGTTATACAGGGAACTATGGCTACACCTTC

J gene: TRBJ1-2
clone size: medium-sized
V gene: TRBV12-3/TRBV12-4
D gene: NA
CDR3 length: 13
CDR3 protein: CASSLGRNYGYTF
CDR3 DNA: TGTGCCAGCAGTTTAGGGAGGAACTATGGCTACACCTTC

J gene: TRBJ1-2
clone size: medium-sized
V gene: TRBV12-3/TRBV12-4
D gene: NA
CDR3 length: 12
CDR3 protein: CASSLTHYGYTF
CDR3 DNA: TGTGCCAGCAGTTTAACGCACTATGGCTACACCTTC

J gene: TRBJ1-2
clone size: many
V gene: TRBV12-3/TRBV12-4
D gene: TRBD1
CDR3 length: 16
CDR3 protein: CASRLTGVVTNYGYTF
CDR3 DNA: TGTGCCAGCAGATTGACAGGGGTGGTGACTAACTATGGCTACACCTTC